The text below deals with one TCR beta chain. Its antigen is not known. The sample originates from a study of T cell responses to AZD1222 COVID-19 vaccine. Generated by immunoSEQ multiplex PCR, the TCRdb table keeps only in-frame clones and is missing some. The table has more than 65,000 clones, roughly 83% seen once. V shed 1 base and J shed 7 bases, with 14 bases lying between them. CDR3 length equals 14 residues. Germline assignment: CDR1 SGHRS and CDR2 YFSETQ. Pooled in the analysis were second doses at about 4 or about 12 weeks. General observations from the study: There were vaccine-associated CD4 TCRs across spike, dominant at 160-218 and 743-854. Scientists sampled the repertoires only once the peak T cell response had passed. Increased Spike-specific TCR breadth and depth were observed after two AZD1222 doses.

The source material was peripheral blood, sampled 28 days after the second AZD1222 dose. The origin of this receptor is an adult who received the AZD1222 COVID-19 vaccine. This chain links TRBV5-1 with TRBJ2-5, with D perhaps TRBD2 (5 bases). The CDR3 is CASSLLRTAGTQYF. CDR3 sequence (DNA): TGCGCCAGCAGCTTGTTACGGACCGCGGGGACCCAGTACTTC.